Given below is one TCR beta chain in context. Its antigen is currently unknown. The data derive from a study of cytomegalovirus exposure and HLA in healthy donors. Study-wide points: In a later analysis, more than 15,000 TCR beta sequences were associated with HLA alleles at 0.05 false discovery rate. A later analysis linked a missense variant in DCLRE1C to the trimming of TCR beta V and J genes.

Healthy donors of bone marrow made up the group. Germline CDR1 SGHRS, CDR2 YFSETQ. Trimming removed 0 bases from V and 3 bases from J, with 9 bases in between. This CDR3 is 14 amino acids long. 13 Jbeta primers and 60 Vbeta primers were used for the PCR. The repertoire was sequenced with immunoSEQ multiplex PCR; TCRdb's copy has only in-frame clones and lacks some. The sample lists 130,000 to 150,000 clones, 73% occurring once. The chain uses TRBV5-1 and TRBJ2-5; D may be TRBD2 (6 bases). The origin of this receptor is a human donor in good health. The specimen was PBMCs. The CDR3 here is CASSLERAEETQYF. In DNA, the CDR3 is TGCGCCAGCAGCTTGGAGCGGGCGGAAGAGACCCAGTACTTC.